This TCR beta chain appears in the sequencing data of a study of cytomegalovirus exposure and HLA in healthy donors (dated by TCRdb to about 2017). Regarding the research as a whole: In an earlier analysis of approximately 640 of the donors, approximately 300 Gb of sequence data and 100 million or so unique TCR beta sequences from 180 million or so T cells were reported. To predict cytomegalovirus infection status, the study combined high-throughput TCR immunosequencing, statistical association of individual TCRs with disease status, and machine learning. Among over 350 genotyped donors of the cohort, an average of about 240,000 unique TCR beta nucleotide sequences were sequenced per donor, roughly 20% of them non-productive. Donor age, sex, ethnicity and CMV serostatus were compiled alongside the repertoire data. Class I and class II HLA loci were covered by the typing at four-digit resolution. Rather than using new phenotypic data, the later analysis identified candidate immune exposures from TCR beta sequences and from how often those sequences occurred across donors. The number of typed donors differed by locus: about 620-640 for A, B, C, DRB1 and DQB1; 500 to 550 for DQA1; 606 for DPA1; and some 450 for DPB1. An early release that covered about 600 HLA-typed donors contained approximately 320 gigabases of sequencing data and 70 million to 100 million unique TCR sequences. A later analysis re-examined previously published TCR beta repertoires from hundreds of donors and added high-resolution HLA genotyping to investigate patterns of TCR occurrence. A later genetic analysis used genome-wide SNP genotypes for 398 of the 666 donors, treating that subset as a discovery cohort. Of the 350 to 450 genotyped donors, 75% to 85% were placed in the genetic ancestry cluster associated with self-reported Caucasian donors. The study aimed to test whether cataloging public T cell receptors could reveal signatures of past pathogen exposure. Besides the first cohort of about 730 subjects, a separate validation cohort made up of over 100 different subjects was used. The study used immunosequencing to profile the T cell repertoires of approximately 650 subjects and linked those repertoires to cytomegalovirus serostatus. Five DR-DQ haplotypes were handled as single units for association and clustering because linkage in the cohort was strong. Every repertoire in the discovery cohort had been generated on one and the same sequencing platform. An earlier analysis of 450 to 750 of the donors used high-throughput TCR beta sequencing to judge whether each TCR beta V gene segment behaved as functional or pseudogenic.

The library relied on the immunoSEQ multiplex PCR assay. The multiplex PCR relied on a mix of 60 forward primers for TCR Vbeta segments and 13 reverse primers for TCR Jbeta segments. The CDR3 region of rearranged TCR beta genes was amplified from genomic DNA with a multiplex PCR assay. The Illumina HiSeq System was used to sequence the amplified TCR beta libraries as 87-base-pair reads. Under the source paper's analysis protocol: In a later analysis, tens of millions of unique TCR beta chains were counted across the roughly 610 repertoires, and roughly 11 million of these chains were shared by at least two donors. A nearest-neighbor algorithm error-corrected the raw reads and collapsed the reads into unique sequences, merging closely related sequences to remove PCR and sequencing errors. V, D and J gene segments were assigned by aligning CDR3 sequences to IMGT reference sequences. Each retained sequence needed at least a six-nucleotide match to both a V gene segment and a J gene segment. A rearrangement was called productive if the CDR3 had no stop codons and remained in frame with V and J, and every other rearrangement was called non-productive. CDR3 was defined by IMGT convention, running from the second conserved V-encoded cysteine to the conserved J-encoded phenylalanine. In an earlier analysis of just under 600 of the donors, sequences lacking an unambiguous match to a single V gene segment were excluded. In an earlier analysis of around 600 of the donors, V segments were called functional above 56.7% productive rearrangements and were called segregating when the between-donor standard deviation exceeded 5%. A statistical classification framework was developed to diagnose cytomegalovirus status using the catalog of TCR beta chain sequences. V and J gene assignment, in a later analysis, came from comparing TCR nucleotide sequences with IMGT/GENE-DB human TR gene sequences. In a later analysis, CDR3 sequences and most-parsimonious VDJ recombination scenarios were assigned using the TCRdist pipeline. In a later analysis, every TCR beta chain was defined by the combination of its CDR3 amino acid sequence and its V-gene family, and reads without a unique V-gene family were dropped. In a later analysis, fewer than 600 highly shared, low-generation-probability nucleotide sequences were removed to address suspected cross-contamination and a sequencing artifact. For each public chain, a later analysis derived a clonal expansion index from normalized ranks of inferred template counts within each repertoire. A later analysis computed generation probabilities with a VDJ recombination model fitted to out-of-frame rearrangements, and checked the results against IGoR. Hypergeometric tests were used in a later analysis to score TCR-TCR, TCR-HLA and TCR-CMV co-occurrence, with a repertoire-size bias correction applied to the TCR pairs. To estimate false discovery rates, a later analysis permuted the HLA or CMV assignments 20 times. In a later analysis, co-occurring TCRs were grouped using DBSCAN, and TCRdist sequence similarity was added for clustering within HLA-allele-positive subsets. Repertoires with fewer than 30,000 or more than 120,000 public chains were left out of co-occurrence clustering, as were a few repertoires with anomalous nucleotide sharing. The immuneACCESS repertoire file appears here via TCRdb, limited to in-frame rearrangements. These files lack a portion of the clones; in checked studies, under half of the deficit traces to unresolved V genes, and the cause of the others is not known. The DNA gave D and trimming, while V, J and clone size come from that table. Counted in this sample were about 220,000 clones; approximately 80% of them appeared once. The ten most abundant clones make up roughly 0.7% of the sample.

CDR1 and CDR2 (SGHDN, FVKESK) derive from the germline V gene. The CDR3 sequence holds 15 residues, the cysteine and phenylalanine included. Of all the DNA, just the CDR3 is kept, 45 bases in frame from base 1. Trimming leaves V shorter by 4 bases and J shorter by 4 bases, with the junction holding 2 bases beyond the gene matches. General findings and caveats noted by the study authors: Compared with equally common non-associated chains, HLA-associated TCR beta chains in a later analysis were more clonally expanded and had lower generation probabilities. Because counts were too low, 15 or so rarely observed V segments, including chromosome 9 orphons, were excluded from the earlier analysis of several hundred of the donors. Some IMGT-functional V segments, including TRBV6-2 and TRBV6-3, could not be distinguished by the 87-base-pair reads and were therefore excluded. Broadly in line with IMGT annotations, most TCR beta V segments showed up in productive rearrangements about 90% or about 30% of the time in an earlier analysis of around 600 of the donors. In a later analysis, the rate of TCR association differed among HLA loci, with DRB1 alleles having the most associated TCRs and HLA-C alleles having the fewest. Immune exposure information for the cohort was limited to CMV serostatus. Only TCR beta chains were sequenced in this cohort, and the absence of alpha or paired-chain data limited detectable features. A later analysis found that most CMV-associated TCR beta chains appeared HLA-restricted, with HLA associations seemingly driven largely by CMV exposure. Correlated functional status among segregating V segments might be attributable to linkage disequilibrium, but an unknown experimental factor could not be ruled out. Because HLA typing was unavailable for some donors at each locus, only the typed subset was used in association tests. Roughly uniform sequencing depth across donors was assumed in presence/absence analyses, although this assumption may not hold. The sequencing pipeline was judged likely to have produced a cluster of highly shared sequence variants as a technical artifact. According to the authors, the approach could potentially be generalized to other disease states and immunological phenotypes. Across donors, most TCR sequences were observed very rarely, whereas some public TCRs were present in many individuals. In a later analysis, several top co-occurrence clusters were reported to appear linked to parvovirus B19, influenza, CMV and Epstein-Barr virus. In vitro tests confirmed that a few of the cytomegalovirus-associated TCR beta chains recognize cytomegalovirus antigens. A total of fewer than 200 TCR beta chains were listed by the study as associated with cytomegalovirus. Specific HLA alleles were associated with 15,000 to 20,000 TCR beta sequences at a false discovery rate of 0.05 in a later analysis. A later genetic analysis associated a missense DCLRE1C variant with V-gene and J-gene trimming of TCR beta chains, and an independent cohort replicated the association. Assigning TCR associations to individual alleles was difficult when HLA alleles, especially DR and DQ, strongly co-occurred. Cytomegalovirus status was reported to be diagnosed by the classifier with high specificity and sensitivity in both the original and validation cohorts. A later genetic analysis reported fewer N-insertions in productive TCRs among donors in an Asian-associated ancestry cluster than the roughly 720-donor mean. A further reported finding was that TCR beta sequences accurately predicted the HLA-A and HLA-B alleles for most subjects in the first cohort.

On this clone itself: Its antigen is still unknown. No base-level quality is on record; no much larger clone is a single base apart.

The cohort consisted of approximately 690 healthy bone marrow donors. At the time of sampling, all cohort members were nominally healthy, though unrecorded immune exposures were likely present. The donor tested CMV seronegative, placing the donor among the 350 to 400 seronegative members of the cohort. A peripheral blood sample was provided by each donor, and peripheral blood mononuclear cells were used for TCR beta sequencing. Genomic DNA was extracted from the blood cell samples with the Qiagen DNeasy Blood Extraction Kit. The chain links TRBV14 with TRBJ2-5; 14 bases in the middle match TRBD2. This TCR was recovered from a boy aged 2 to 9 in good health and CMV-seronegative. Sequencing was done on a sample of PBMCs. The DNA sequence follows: TGTGCCAGCAGCCTCGGACTAGCGGGAGGAGAGACCCAGTACTTC. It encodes CASSLGLAGGETQYF.